This T cell receptor (beta chain) was sequenced in a study of OX40 agonist ivuxolimab in advanced cancers. Study-wide results and limits: At 0.1 to 3.0 mg/kg, clonal expansion of CD4+ and CD8+ blood T cells had occurred by week 6.

The CDR3 extends over 16 amino acids. Germline lookup yields CDR1 SGHTA and CDR2 FQGTGA. Trimming shortened V by 5 bases and J by 1 base, and 16 bases separated the two germline ends. The protocol was immunoSEQ multiplex PCR, while the TCRdb copy is restricted to in-frame clones and leaves out a portion. The sample yields around 69,000 clones, 85% to 90% seen once. On this clone: Its antigen is unknown.

The chain joins TRBV7-3 to TRBJ2-3, with D tentatively TRBD2 (7 bases). This TCR was sampled from an adult with an advanced solid tumor such as melanoma, head and neck, liver or kidney cancer. The sequencing used CD4+ or CD8+ T cells sorted from blood, collected in a trial of the OX40 agonist ivuxolimab. For the CDR3, the DNA is TGTGCCAGCAGCCGAAGGGGGGGCGGGCGCACAGATACGCAGTATTTT. This codes for CASSRRGGGRTDTQYF.